This TCR beta chain emerged from a study of T cell repertoires in cytomegalovirus infection. Study summary: It was the public TCR beta signatures that indicated both CMV infection and matching HLA type. Overall study results and limits: Cumulative public TCR beta family frequency identified CMV carriers with the relevant HLA. Clonotypes of TCR beta that were HLA-C-restricted and CMV-specific dominated the ex vivo response.

Each CDR3 protein gets one entry after TCRdb re-called the reads with MiXCR. Of approximately 700,000 distinct CDR3 sequences listed, approximately 34% are singletons. With respect to this clonotype: Its antigen is unidentified. This sequence may be a read error, since a much larger clone differs from it by one base. Here the CDR3 omits its conserved ending phenylalanine or tryptophan, so a read error is the likely source.

This TCR derives from a human donor in good health (CMV status not recorded). Some clones in this sample may be carry-over from other donors' samples. The sequencing input was PBMCs.

The CDR3 nucleotides are TGTGCCAGCAGCCAAATGACAGGGCGCGGAAACACCATATATTCT. Amino acid sequence: CASSQMTGRGNTIYS. The gene calls are TRBV7-6 and TRBJ1-3, with TRBD1 identical over 7 bases. Germline CDR1 SGHVS, CDR2 FNYEAQ. V was pared by 5 bases and J by 4 bases, with 8 bases of the junction left unmatched. CDR3 length equals 15 residues.